These 7 T cell receptor beta chains were all obtained from the same sample, sequenced in a study of graft-versus-host responses after intestinal transplantation. Method: immunoSEQ multiplex PCR; TCRdb's copy keeps in-frame clones and lacks some. The sample records over 80,000 clones, 75% to 95% being singletons. No antigen has been assigned to these receptors. The source was unstimulated CD4+ T cells sorted from spleen or lymph node cells, collected before transplant. These receptors were collected from a human donor who was the organ donor for an intestinal transplant.

The J gene is TRBJ2-7, the V gene TRBV7-9; a possible D gene is TRBD2 (5 bases). Per germline, CDR1 SEHNR and CDR2 FQNEAQ (reference sequence). CDR3 length: 14 residues. V lost 1 base and J lost 6, with 13 bases in between. As DNA, the CDR3 is TGTGCCAGCAGCTTAGTCGGAAAAGGAGGCGAGCAGTACTTC. Amino acids: CASSLVGKGGEQYF.

In its sample, this clone was seen once. This chain joins TRBV7-2 and TRBJ2-1; TRBD2 aligns across 8 bases. The CDR3 spans 15 residues. CDR1 SGHTA and CDR2 FQGNSA come from the germline V gene. Unmatched junction bases numbered 8, after V lost 7 bases and J lost 3 bases. In DNA form, the CDR3 reads TGTGCCAGCACCCGAGCGGGGGCCTTCTACAATGAGCAGTTCTTC. It is translated as CASTRAGAFYNEQFF.

This chain uses TRBV4-1 with TRBJ2-3; tentatively, D is TRBD2 (6 bases). Trimming took off 0 bases at V and 0 bases at J, with 13 bases between the two ends. The germline CDR1 and CDR2 sequences are MGHRA and YSYEKL. The CDR3 has 17 amino acids. The CDR3 nucleotides read TGCGCCAGCAGCCAAGATAGGGGACTGACTAGCACAGATACGCAGTATTTT. Translated: CASSQDRGLTSTDTQYF.

V usage is TRBV18 and J usage is TRBJ2-3; 9 nucleotides match TRBD1. Germline CDR1 is KGHSH and CDR2 is LQKENI. The CDR3 consists of 19 residues. With V trimmed by 0 bases and J by 4 bases, 14 bases remained unmatched. The CDR3 sequence: CASSPPSRTGGLRADTQYF. As DNA, the CDR3 is TGTGCCAGCTCACCACCAAGTCGCACAGGGGGCCTTAGAGCAGATACGCAGTATTTT.

This clone was observed a few times. The chain joins TRBV19 to TRBJ1-2; 8 bases match TRBD1. This CDR3 comprises 12 residues. The V segment lost 6 bases and the J segment 3 bases; nucleotides outside the gene matches: 0. Germline V gives CDR1 LNHDA, CDR2 SQIVND (reference sequence). The CDR3 nucleotides read TGTGCCAGTAGGGGACAGGACTATGGCTACACCTTC. It is translated as CASRGQDYGYTF.

This rearrangement joins TRBV30 to TRBJ1-5; D unclear. Trimming took 1 base from V and 3 from J, leaving 7 bases between them. This CDR3 spans 13 amino acids. Germline CDR1 GTSNPN, CDR2 SVGIG (reference sequence). CDR3 bases: TGTGCCTGGAGTGGCAGTGACAATCAGCCCCAGCATTTT. It encodes CAWSGSDNQPQHF. Filled out from reference TRBV30 and TRBJ1-5, the complete variable domain reads SQTIHQWPATLVQPVGSPLSLECTVEGTSNPNLYWYRQAAGRGLQLLFYSVGIGQISSEVPQNLSASRPQDRQFILSSKKLLLSDSGFYLCAWSGSDNQPQHFGDGTRLSIL.

This rearrangement joins TRBV4-3 to TRBJ2-3, with a possible D match to TRBD2 (5 bases). Germline CDR1 reads LGHNA; CDR2 reads YSLEER. The CDR3 totals 17 residues. V lost 2 bases and J 0 bases, leaving 15 bases between the germline ends. CDR3 nucleotide sequence: TGCGCCAGCAGCCAATCGGGAAGTGGCGGTAGCACAGATACGCAGTATTTT. Its translation: CASSQSGSGGSTDTQYF.